The 11 T cell receptor beta chains below were found in one sample sequenced in a study of OX40 agonist ivuxolimab in advanced cancers. Clones were sequenced by immunoSEQ multiplex PCR, and TCRdb holds only the in-frame ones, with some missing. In the table there are 65,000 to 80,000 clones, 82% of which are singletons. The sample consisted of CD4+ or CD8+ T cells sorted from blood, taken in a trial of the OX40 agonist ivuxolimab. The origin of the receptors is an adult with an advanced solid tumor such as melanoma, head and neck, liver or kidney cancer.

The chain employs TRBV10-2 and TRBJ2-4; 12 bases map to TRBD1. With V trimmed by 4 bases and J by 8 bases, 9 bases remained unmatched. The CDR3 length is 16 residues. The germline CDR1 and CDR2 sequences are WSHSY and SAAADI. CDR3 sequence (DNA): TGCGCCAGCAGTGGACCGGGACAGGGGGCAGGGGACATTCAGTACTTC. This codes for CASSGPGQGAGDIQYF.

This chain joins TRBV28 and TRBJ2-3; D is undetermined. The CDR3 runs to 15 residues. V lost 5 bases, J lost 4 bases, and 16 bases lay in between. Germline values: CDR1 MDHEN, CDR2 SYDVKM. CDR3 in amino acids: CASSQQWKGPDTQYF. DNA for the CDR3: TGTGCCAGCAGTCAGCAGTGGAAGGGCCCAGATACGCAGTATTTT.

CDR3 nucleotide sequence: TGTGCCAGCAGTGAATTGGGGGGGTCCTATGGCTACACCTTC. Translating it yields CASSELGGSYGYTF. V gene TRBV2 combines with J gene TRBJ1-2; TRBD1 might be the D (5 bases). From germline, CDR1 is SNHLY and CDR2 FYNNEI. V dropped 2 bases and J dropped 4 bases, with 11 bases sitting between them. The CDR3 has 14 amino acids.

The chain couples TRBV19 to TRBJ2-3; TRBD1 might be the D (5 bases). V was cut by 7 bases and J by 5 bases, with 13 bases left in between. Germline values: CDR1 LNHDA, CDR2 SQIVND (reference sequence). This CDR3 comprises 13 residues. The CDR3: CASNQGALDTQYF. The CDR3 DNA follows: TGTGCCAGTAATCAAGGGGCCCTAGATACGCAGTATTTT.

This chain joins TRBV7-2 and TRBJ2-7; TRBD2 matches 9 bases. The ends lost 1 base at V and 2 bases at J; junction bases unmatched: 9. CDR3 length equals 17 residues. The V gene's germline CDR1 is SGHTA and CDR2 FQGNSA. The CDR3 nucleotides read TGTGCCAGCAGCTTAGGGCCCGCCGCGGGAGGGCCCTACGAGCAGTACTTC. Translation: CASSLGPAAGGPYEQYF.

This CDR3 is CASSFSGRAIDEQYF. The CDR3 DNA is TGCGCCAGCAGCTTTAGCGGGAGGGCGATCGACGAGCAGTACTTC. The gene calls are TRBV5-1 and TRBJ2-5; 11 nucleotides agree with TRBD2. The DNA matches TRBJ2-7 better at its end, which makes the J call doubtful. Per the germline V gene, CDR1 is SGHRS and CDR2 is YFSETQ. The CDR3 is made up of 15 amino acids.

This clone has ten or more counts. The chain employs TRBV5-1 and TRBJ2-1, with unresolved D. Germline values: CDR1 SGHRS, CDR2 YFSETQ. Trimming left V 0 bases short and J 6 bases short, with 10 bases between. The length of the CDR3 is 14 residues. The CDR3 spells CASSLGAQANEQFF. In nucleotides, the CDR3 is TGCGCCAGCAGCTTGGGGGCGCAGGCCAATGAGCAGTTCTTC.

The V and J genes are TRBV10-2 and TRBJ2-7; D not resolved. Germline V lookup: CDR1 WSHSY, CDR2 SAAADI. V was clipped by 1 base and J by 6 bases, with 13 bases between them. The CDR3 runs to 14 residues. This CDR3 reads CASSEFIGVAEQYF. The CDR3, as DNA: TGCGCCAGCAGTGAGTTCATCGGAGTCGCCGAGCAGTACTTC.

The gene calls are TRBV2 and TRBJ2-5, with D possibly TRBD2 on 6 matching bases. Germline lookup yields CDR1 SNHLY and CDR2 FYNNEI. Trimming cost V 9 bases and J 4 bases, with 21 bases left between them. The CDR3 sequence is 15 residues long. The chain's CDR3 is CASNLQGGFGETQYF. In DNA, the CDR3 is TGTGCCAGTAACCTCCAGGGAGGCTTTGGAGAGACCCAGTACTTC.

This sequence joins TRBV10-3 and TRBJ1-2, with D perhaps TRBD1 (6 bases). The length of the CDR3 is 12 residues. Trimming left V 8 bases short and J 2 bases short, with 9 bases between. The germline V gene has CDR1 ENHRY and CDR2 SYGVKD. The CDR3 region is CAIAGQNYGYTF. For the CDR3, the DNA is TGTGCCATCGCCGGACAGAACTATGGCTACACCTTC.

The chain links TRBV6-1 to TRBJ1-5, with D possibly being TRBD1 (5 bases). V lost 7 bases to trimming and J lost 3 bases, with 16 bases between them. This CDR3 is 15 amino acids long. Germline CDR1 and CDR2: MNHNS and SASEGT. The chain's CDR3 is CASNQYRTFNQPQHF. DNA of the CDR3: TGTGCCAGCAACCAGTACAGGACCTTCAATCAGCCCCAGCATTTT.